This passage covers 16 T cell receptor beta chains from one sample sequenced in a study of blood T cell repertoires in COVID-19. The data were produced by immunoSEQ multiplex PCR, yet TCRdb's version contains in-frame clones alone and is incomplete. Counted here are some 250,000 clones, 70% to 90% occurring once; the ten biggest clones make up more than 2.5%. Sequencing was performed on peripheral blood. These TCRs come from a woman under 40 who had recovered from COVID-19.

The chain combines TRBV7-9 with TRBJ1-3; D might be TRBD1 (6 bases). The CDR3 has 12 amino acids. The germline gives CDR1 SEHNR, CDR2 FQNEAQ (reference sequence). Trimming stripped 2 bases from V and 14 bases from J, with 13 bases between. CDR3 DNA: TGTGCCAGCAGCTTATCCGGGACAAATTTATATTTT. Amino acid sequence: CASSLSGTNLYF. The variable domain in full, with the rest retrieved from reference TRBV7-9 and TRBJ1-3, is DTGVSQNPRHKITKRGQNVTFRCDPISEHNRLYWYRQTLGQGPEFLTYFQNEAQLEKSRLLSDRFSAERPKGSFSTLEIQRTEQGDSAMYLCASSLSGTNLYFGEGSWLTVV.

The rearrangement links TRBV13 to TRBJ2-6; D remains ambiguous. Germline V gives CDR1 PRHDT, CDR2 FYEKMQ (reference sequence). The V end lost 2 bases, the J end lost 1 base, and 9 bases lay between the germline ends. CDR3 length equals 16 residues. The CDR3 DNA reads TGTGCCAGCAGCTTATCCGGTACTTCTGGGGCCAACGTCCTGACTTTC. Translation gives CASSLSGTSGANVLTF. Full variable domain (rest looked up from reference TRBV13 and TRBJ2-6): AAGVIQSPRHLIKEKRETATLKCYPIPRHDTVYWYQQGPGQDPQFLISFYEKMQSDKGSIPDRFSAQQFSDYHSELNMSSLELGDSALYFCASSLSGTSGANVLTFGAGSRLTVL.

This clone was recorded only once. The chain recombines TRBV7-2 with TRBJ1-1; D gene ambiguous. V lost 1 base, J lost 4 bases, and 13 bases lay in between. This CDR3 is built from 15 residues. Germline V gene data show CDR1 as SGHTA and CDR2 as FQGNSA. The CDR3 loop reads CASSLGSGVGTEAFF. The DNA of the CDR3 is TGTGCCAGCAGCTTAGGCTCCGGGGTTGGCACTGAAGCTTTCTTT.

The rearrangement uses TRBV2 and TRBJ2-1; 10 positions agree with TRBD1. The germline CDR1 and CDR2 sequences are SNHLY and FYNNEI. The junction had 7 bases not matched to a gene; V was cut back by 7 bases and J by 7 bases. CDR3 length: 14 amino acids. CDR3 sequence reads: CASIRTGGGNEQFF. The CDR3 region has the DNA TGTGCCAGCATACGGACAGGGGGAGGGAATGAGCAGTTCTTC.

This sequence joins TRBV27 and TRBJ1-4; no clear D gene. From germline, CDR1 is MNHEY and CDR2 SMNVEV (reference sequence). The CDR3 has 14 residues. Trimming left V 3 bases short and J 7 bases short, with 12 bases between. The CDR3 loop reads CASSFLGGGEKLFF. The CDR3 DNA sequence: TGTGCCAGCAGTTTCCTGGGAGGAGGTGAAAAACTGTTTTTT.

V is TRBV6-5 and J is TRBJ1-1; D not resolved. The CDR3 covers 12 residues. CDR1 MNHEY and CDR2 SVGAGI come from the germline V gene. V was trimmed by 5 bases and J by 7 bases, leaving 11 bases between them. CDR3 sequence reads: CASSTFRGEAFF. The CDR3 bases are TGTGCCAGCAGTACGTTCCGGGGTGAAGCTTTCTTT.

V is TRBV9 and J is TRBJ2-7; 7 bases are shared with TRBD1. The ends lost 0 bases at V and 4 bases at J; junction bases unmatched: 13. The CDR3 is 17 residues long. Germline V gives CDR1 SGDLS, CDR2 YYNGEE. This CDR3 reads CASSVDPVQGVRYEQYF. In DNA form, the CDR3 reads TGTGCCAGCAGCGTAGACCCAGTGCAGGGGGTAAGGTACGAGCAGTACTTC.

The chain combines TRBV18 with TRBJ2-3; D remains unclear. CDR1 and CDR2 from the germline V gene are KGHSH and LQKENI. CDR3 length: 12 amino acids. The V and J ends lost 6 bases and 5 bases respectively, with 9 bases between them. The CDR3 here is CASSERGDTQYF. As DNA, the CDR3 is TGTGCCAGCTCCGAGCGTGGAGATACGCAGTATTTT.

The V call is TRBV12-5, the J call TRBJ1-1; D gene unclear. CDR3 size: 14 residues. Trimming pared 0 bases from V and 11 bases from J, leaving 16 bases between. CDR1 and CDR2 (germline): LGHNT, FRNRAP. In DNA form, the CDR3 reads TGTGCTAGTGGTTTGGTAACCCTCGGAGTTGTGGCTTTCTTT. The encoded protein is CASGLVTLGVVAFF.

This chain links TRBV5-5 with TRBJ2-1, with 11 nucleotides matching TRBD2. The CDR3 covers 17 residues. With 4 bases clipped from V and 4 bases from J, the junction kept 10 bases outside the gene matches. Germline V gene data show CDR1 as SGHKS and CDR2 as YYEKEE (reference sequence). The CDR3 bases are TGTGCCAGCAGCCCCAGACTAGCGGGGACCCTTTACAATGAGCAGTTCTTC. Its translation: CASSPRLAGTLYNEQFF. Combining the CDR3 with reference TRBV5-5 and TRBJ2-1 gives the whole variable domain DAGVTQSPTHLIKTRGQQVTLRCSPISGHKSVSWYQQVLGQGPQFIFQYYEKEERGRGNFPDRFSARQFPNYSSELNVNALLLGDSALYLCASSPRLAGTLYNEQFFGPGTRLTVL.

V is TRBV7-9 and J is TRBJ2-2; possible D gene TRBD2, 6 bases. The CDR3 contains 13 residues. In germline, CDR1 is SEHNR, CDR2 FQNEAQ (reference sequence). V was pared by 6 bases and J by 6 bases, with 11 bases between. In DNA, the CDR3 is TGTGCCAGCAGGCCAACTAGCTCCGGGGAGCTGTTTTTT. It codes for CASRPTSSGELFF.

The chain carries TRBV6-2 or TRBV6-3 and TRBJ1-4; no definite D call. Trimming left V 6 bases short and J 10 bases short, with 12 bases between. This CDR3 has 12 residues. CDR1 MNHEY and CDR2 SVGEGT come from the germline V gene. CDR3 sequence reads: CASSQTLGKLFF. CDR3 nucleotides: TGTGCCAGCAGCCAAACTCTCGGAAAACTGTTTTTT.

This clone was picked up one time. The rearrangement links TRBV3-1 (or the pseudogene TRBV3-2) to TRBJ2-5, with D perhaps matching TRBD2 (6 bases). The germline gives CDR1 LGHDT, CDR2 YNNKEL (reference sequence). V lost 8 bases and J lost 0, with 10 bases in between. The CDR3 loop spans 13 amino acids. The CDR3 DNA reads as TGTGCCAGCGCCGGGACTTACCAAGAGACCCAGTACTTC. Protein sequence: CASAGTYQETQYF.

The chain links TRBV7-2 to TRBJ2-6; a possible D gene is TRBD2 (6 bases). V lost 5 bases and J 0 bases, leaving 17 bases between the germline ends. Germline V gene lookup returns CDR1 SGHTA and CDR2 FQGNSA. The CDR3 totals 18 residues. The CDR3 DNA follows: TGTGCCAGCAGCCTCGGTGGAGGGGCTTTCTCTGGGGCCAACGTCCTGACTTTC. Encoded protein: CASSLGGGAFSGANVLTF. The full variable domain, in which reference TRBV7-2 and TRBJ2-6 provide the parts outside the CDR3, is GAGVSQSPSNKVTEKGKDVELRCDPISGHTALYWYRQSLGQGLEFLIYFQGNSAPDKSGLPSDRFSAERTGGSVSTLTIQRTQQEDSAVYLCASSLGGGAFSGANVLTFGAGSRLTVL.

This chain joins TRBV7-9 and TRBJ2-3, with 9 positions matching TRBD1. The V and J ends lost 4 bases and 1 base, in that order; junction bases with no gene match: 3. Germline CDR1 and CDR2: SEHNR and FQNEAQ (reference sequence). The CDR3 runs to 15 residues. The CDR3 loop reads CASSSTGGGTDTQYF. The CDR3 DNA reads TGTGCCAGCAGCTCGACAGGGGGGGGCACAGATACGCAGTATTTT.

The chain employs TRBV11-2 and TRBJ1-2, with TRBD1 matching 7 bases. The CDR3 runs 14 residues. The germline V gene has CDR1 SGHAT and CDR2 FQNNGV. With 8 bases clipped from V and 0 bases from J, the junction kept 6 bases outside the gene matches. The CDR3 nucleotides are TGTGCCAGCGGTTACCAGGGGGCTAACTATGGCTACACCTTC. Its translation is CASGYQGANYGYTF.